The 8 T cell receptor beta chains listed next were all sequenced from one sample in a study of memory CD4+ T cells and cytomegalovirus serostatus. Single viable CD3+CD4+CD8-CD45RO+ cells were sorted as the memory CD4+ T cells. Assay: immunoSEQ multiplex PCR; the TCRdb copy retains only in-frame clones and omits some. This sample has about 75,000 clones; about 78% occur once, and the top ten carry just over 2.5%. The sequencing sample was made of memory CD4+ T cells from blood. The receptors here all came from an adult in good health and CMV-seropositive.

This chain uses TRBV7-2 with TRBJ1-1; D remains unclear. The CDR3 covers 13 residues. Germline V lookup: CDR1 SGHTA, CDR2 FQGNSA. Trimming took 3 bases from V and 1 from J, leaving 6 bases between them. CDR3 loop: CASSFSQNTEAFF. CDR3 sequence (DNA): TGTGCCAGCAGCTTCAGCCAGAACACTGAAGCTTTCTTT.

The chain links TRBV5-6 to TRBJ2-2; the D gene could be TRBD1 or TRBD2 (7 bases each). The CDR3 has 16 amino acids. From germline, CDR1 is SGHDT and CDR2 YYEEEE. Trimming left V 0 bases short and J 4 bases short, with 13 bases between. The DNA for the CDR3 is TGTGCCAGCAGCTTGGCAGGGGGGGCGAGCACCGGGGAGCTGTTTTTT. It is translated as CASSLAGGASTGELFF.

The chain joins TRBV9 to TRBJ1-4, with unresolved D. Trimming took off 2 bases at V and 3 bases at J, with 2 bases between the two ends. The CDR3 extends over 12 amino acids. Germline CDR1 SGDLS, CDR2 YYNGEE. CDR3 residues: CASSVSNEKLFF. As DNA, the CDR3 is TGTGCCAGCAGCGTTTCTAATGAAAAACTGTTTTTT.

The V and J genes are TRBV5-1 and TRBJ2-2; TRBD2 matches at 11 bases. CDR3 length: 15 residues. Trimming removed 4 bases from V and 2 bases from J; junction bases left unmatched: 1. Germline CDR1 reads SGHRS; CDR2 reads YFSETQ. CDR3 nucleotide sequence: TGCGCCAGCAGCACTAGCGGGGGTAACACCGGGGAGCTGTTTTTT. Its protein is CASSTSGGNTGELFF.

The V and J genes are TRBV30 and TRBJ1-5; the match to TRBD1 covers 7 bases. The CDR3 loop spans 15 amino acids. The V and J ends lost 0 bases and 3 bases, in that order; junction bases with no gene match: 5. Germline CDR1 reads GTSNPN; CDR2 reads SVGIG (reference sequence). CDR3 bases: TGTGCCTGGAGTGTACTCACAGGGGACAATCAGCCCCAGCATTTT. Residues: CAWSVLTGDNQPQHF.

This chain links TRBV27 with TRBJ2-5; no definite D call. Per the germline V gene, CDR1 is MNHEY and CDR2 is SMNVEV (reference sequence). The CDR3 extends over 14 amino acids. V was pared by 6 bases and J by 7 bases, with 18 bases between. The CDR3 loop reads CASSPTVLLGTQYF. The CDR3 DNA reads as TGTGCCAGCAGCCCTACAGTGCTTTTGGGGACCCAGTACTTC.

This sequence joins TRBV6-6 and TRBJ2-7; TRBD1 or TRBD2 may be the D gene (5 bases each). The germline V gene has CDR1 MNHNY and CDR2 SVGAGI (reference sequence). The CDR3 spans 14 residues. V was pared by 6 bases and J by 4 bases, with 16 bases between. CDR3 loop: CASSLNRDLYEQYV. In nucleotides, the CDR3 is TGTGCCAGCAGCCTCAACCGGGACCTTTACGAGCAGTACGTC.

The chain couples TRBV6-4 to TRBJ2-1; no firm D call. Per germline, CDR1 MRHNA and CDR2 SNTAGT. The CDR3 is 14 amino acids. Trimming removed 4 bases at V and 6 bases at J, with 13 bases between. CDR3 region: CASSVGRRSNEQFF. The CDR3, as DNA: TGTGCCAGCAGTGTTGGTAGGCGGTCCAATGAGCAGTTCTTC.